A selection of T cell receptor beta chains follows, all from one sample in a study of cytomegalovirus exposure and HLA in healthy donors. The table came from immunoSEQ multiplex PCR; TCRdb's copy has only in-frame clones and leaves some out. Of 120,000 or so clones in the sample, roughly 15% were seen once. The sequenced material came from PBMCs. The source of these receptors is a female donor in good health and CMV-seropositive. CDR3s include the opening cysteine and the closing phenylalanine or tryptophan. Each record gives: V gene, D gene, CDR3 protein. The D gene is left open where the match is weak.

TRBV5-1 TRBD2 CASRDGGARNSYEQYF
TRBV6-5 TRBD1 CASIESGTGYGGYTF
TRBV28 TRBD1 CASRLPTGGAGGTQYF
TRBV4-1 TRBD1 CASSHQGADYNEQFF
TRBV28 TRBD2 CASSQRSGLAGGNEQFF
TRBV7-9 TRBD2 CASSLGLAGVNEQFF
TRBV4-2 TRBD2 CASSPQETSGGYEQYF
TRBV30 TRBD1 CAYSPGQGSTNEKLFF
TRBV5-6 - CASGTGPYGYTF
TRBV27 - CASRTASYEQYF
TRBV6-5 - CASRLTGNQPQHF
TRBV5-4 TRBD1 CASSPNRGFSYEQYF
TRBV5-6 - CASSFTWQEGNTIYF
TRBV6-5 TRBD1 CASSSGTGGPTEAFF
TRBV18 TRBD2 CASSHAGTRAHEQFF
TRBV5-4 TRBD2 CASSLEAGGPGGELFF
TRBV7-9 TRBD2 CASSPRAGAVYNEQFF
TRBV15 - CATSSRNYGYTF
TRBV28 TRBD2 CASSFSPLVGLAGDEQYF
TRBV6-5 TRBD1 CASSTGTGFQPQHF
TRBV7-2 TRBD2 CASSSWGSGGPDTQYF
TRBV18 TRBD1 CASSQGQGAWTEAFF
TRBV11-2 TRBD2 CASSPGLAGGLPPARAQYF
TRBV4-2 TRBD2 CASSQGRLAGTDTQYF
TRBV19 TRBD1 CASSINPGQVLFF
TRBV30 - CAWSVGAGGELFF
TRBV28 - CASIVTGKGAQHF
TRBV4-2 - CASSGLARGGETQYF
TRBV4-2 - CASSQDRGNQPQHF
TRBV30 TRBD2 CAWTSGRASETQYF
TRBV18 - CASSPQDYYGYTF
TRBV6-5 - CASSLQGLSYEQYF
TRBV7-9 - CASSLGRQGNTEAFF
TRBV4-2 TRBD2 CASSQEVAGGLDTQYF
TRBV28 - CASSYTGFLSGNTIYF
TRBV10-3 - CAISESIQGSPYEQYF
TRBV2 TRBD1 CASSGPPGQGTDTQYF
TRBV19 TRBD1 CASCPGQGYQPQHF
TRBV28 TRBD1 CASSLGTGGQYF
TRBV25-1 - CASSLSGVLRSPLHF
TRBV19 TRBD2 CATSREGFTGELFF
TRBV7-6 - CASSLAQGNQPQHF
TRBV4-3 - CASSQDYFYSSNQPQHF
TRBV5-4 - CASSLLGTDTQYF
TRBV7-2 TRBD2 CASSSRPGLAVTYEQYF
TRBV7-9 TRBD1 CASSLALSGQEPYTF
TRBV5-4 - CASSRSENEQFF
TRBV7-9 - CASSSRLGASSYNEQFF
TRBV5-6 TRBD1 CASSNRQGAHEQYF
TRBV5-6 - CASSQGSSYEQYF
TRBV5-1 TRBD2 CASSSTSGAYEQYF